Listed below are T cell receptor beta chains from one sample, sequenced in a study of cytomegalovirus exposure and HLA in healthy donors. The method was immunoSEQ multiplex PCR; TCRdb's version includes in-frame clones alone and lacks a portion of them. The table has roughly 150,000 clones, about 89% seen once. The source material was PBMCs. These receptors were obtained from a woman aged 18-35 years in good health and CMV-seropositive. The CDR3 runs from the conserved cysteine through the conserved F or W. The D gene is left open where the match is weak. Where a row states a size, it is once, few, many or the class of an expanded clone; other rows omit it.

clone size: -; V gene: TRBV5-4; J gene: TRBJ2-5; D gene: TRBD2; CDR3 protein: CASSRAGVGETQYF
clone size: -; V gene: TRBV7-2; J gene: TRBJ1-2; D gene: TRBD1; CDR3 protein: CASRSTGTAYGYTF
clone size: -; V gene: TRBV9; J gene: TRBJ2-1; D gene: -; CDR3 protein: CASSARVTLYNEQFF
clone size: -; V gene: TRBV19; J gene: TRBJ1-4; D gene: -; CDR3 protein: CASSIGSGTNEKLFF
clone size: -; V gene: TRBV27; J gene: TRBJ2-3; D gene: TRBD2; CDR3 protein: CASSLWEGGKDTQYF
clone size: -; V gene: TRBV2; J gene: TRBJ2-4; D gene: -; CDR3 protein: CASSEDRVAKNIQYF
clone size: -; V gene: TRBV7-7; J gene: TRBJ2-2; D gene: -; CDR3 protein: CASSRSFGAYGELFF
clone size: -; V gene: TRBV11-2; J gene: TRBJ1-2; D gene: -; CDR3 protein: CASSLDSGHDYGYTF
clone size: -; V gene: TRBV6-5; J gene: TRBJ2-3; D gene: -; CDR3 protein: CASSTARDTDTQYF
clone size: once; V gene: TRBV10-3; J gene: TRBJ2-5; D gene: -; CDR3 protein: CAISASREETQYF
clone size: few; V gene: TRBV7-9; J gene: TRBJ2-2; D gene: -; CDR3 protein: CASSLLNTGELFF
clone size: -; V gene: TRBV2; J gene: TRBJ1-2; D gene: TRBD1; CDR3 protein: CASSVTGGDGYTF
clone size: -; V gene: TRBV11-3; J gene: TRBJ2-7; D gene: -; CDR3 protein: CASSLVGALPAYEQYF
clone size: -; V gene: TRBV5-4; J gene: TRBJ1-2; D gene: -; CDR3 protein: CASSLPPGATGYTF
clone size: -; V gene: TRBV6-5; J gene: TRBJ2-1; D gene: -; CDR3 protein: CASRPRGYNEQFF
clone size: once; V gene: TRBV18; J gene: TRBJ1-2; D gene: -; CDR3 protein: CASSPTGGQGNYGYTF
clone size: -; V gene: TRBV30; J gene: TRBJ2-3; D gene: TRBD1; CDR3 protein: CAWRQGALTDTQYF
clone size: -; V gene: TRBV19; J gene: TRBJ2-6; D gene: -; CDR3 protein: CASSRVLFSGANVLTF
clone size: -; V gene: TRBV5-4; J gene: TRBJ1-2; D gene: TRBD1; CDR3 protein: CASSSRTGANYGYTF
clone size: -; V gene: TRBV7-6; J gene: TRBJ2-3; D gene: -; CDR3 protein: CASSLQPGLSTDTQYF
clone size: -; V gene: TRBV6-1; J gene: TRBJ1-4; D gene: -; CDR3 protein: CATFTGTPNEKLFF
clone size: -; V gene: TRBV7-9; J gene: TRBJ2-5; D gene: -; CDR3 protein: CASSLVLGETQYF
clone size: -; V gene: TRBV30; J gene: TRBJ2-5; D gene: TRBD1; CDR3 protein: CAWSPGQYQETQYF
clone size: -; V gene: TRBV6-6; J gene: TRBJ2-1; D gene: TRBD2; CDR3 protein: CASSSGLANYNEQFF
clone size: -; V gene: TRBV15; J gene: TRBJ2-6; D gene: -; CDR3 protein: CATSRVPPGAGANVLTF
clone size: -; V gene: TRBV11-3; J gene: TRBJ1-4; D gene: TRBD1; CDR3 protein: CASSSSQGRWEKLFF
clone size: -; V gene: TRBV6-5; J gene: TRBJ2-5; D gene: TRBD1; CDR3 protein: CASSYRQGRETQYF
clone size: -; V gene: TRBV4-3; J gene: TRBJ2-6; D gene: -; CDR3 protein: CASSQDLIGGTGANVLTF
clone size: once; V gene: TRBV10-3; J gene: TRBJ1-4; D gene: TRBD1; CDR3 protein: CAIRGTGIREKLFF
clone size: -; V gene: TRBV27; J gene: TRBJ2-7; D gene: TRBD2; CDR3 protein: CASWPSSGAYEQYF
clone size: -; V gene: TRBV18; J gene: TRBJ2-1; D gene: -; CDR3 protein: CASSPSGGTGGHEQFF
clone size: -; V gene: TRBV4-2; J gene: TRBJ2-3; D gene: -; CDR3 protein: CASSPSRTISSTDTQYF
clone size: -; V gene: TRBV30; J gene: TRBJ1-1; D gene: -; CDR3 protein: CAWSRDGGEAFF
clone size: once; V gene: TRBV2; J gene: TRBJ2-3; D gene: -; CDR3 protein: CASSPDLVTQYF
clone size: -; V gene: TRBV28; J gene: TRBJ2-7; D gene: TRBD2; CDR3 protein: CASSGAGVLSYEQYF
clone size: -; V gene: TRBV30; J gene: TRBJ2-1; D gene: -; CDR3 protein: CAWRVEPSYNEQFF
clone size: -; V gene: TRBV25-1; J gene: TRBJ1-4; D gene: TRBD1; CDR3 protein: CASSDVTGGLGKLFF
clone size: -; V gene: TRBV9; J gene: TRBJ2-5; D gene: TRBD2; CDR3 protein: CASSVAGGQETQYF
clone size: -; V gene: TRBV7-8; J gene: TRBJ1-2; D gene: -; CDR3 protein: CASSPLGASGYTF
clone size: -; V gene: TRBV30; J gene: TRBJ2-1; D gene: TRBD1; CDR3 protein: CAWSVRDRNNEQFF
clone size: -; V gene: TRBV9; J gene: TRBJ2-1; D gene: -; CDR3 protein: CASSATGMGNEQFF
clone size: -; V gene: TRBV19; J gene: TRBJ1-3; D gene: TRBD1; CDR3 protein: CASSPGQATGNTIYF
clone size: -; V gene: TRBV5-1; J gene: TRBJ2-2; D gene: TRBD1; CDR3 protein: CASNRQGADTGELFF
clone size: -; V gene: TRBV30; J gene: TRBJ1-5; D gene: TRBD1; CDR3 protein: CAWTPWDRRDQPQHF
clone size: -; V gene: TRBV7-9; J gene: TRBJ1-1; D gene: TRBD1; CDR3 protein: CASTVGTGQRVHEAFF
clone size: -; V gene: TRBV29-1; J gene: TRBJ1-1; D gene: TRBD1; CDR3 protein: CSVTETGTGPTLMNTEAFF